What follows are 4 T cell receptor beta chains derived from one specimen sequenced in a study of CD8+ T cells in alopecia areata. Treatment reported: oral pan-JAK inhibitor, 5-10 mg twice daily. Once RNA had been extracted, it was reverse transcribed into cDNA to act as the sequencing template. Measured with immunoSEQ multiplex PCR; TCRdb has only the in-frame clones, and not every one. Of fewer than 100,000 clones in the sample, about 71% are singletons; the top ten hold about 18%. The sample in question was CD8+ T cells sorted from blood, obtained at approximately week 42, from a patient treated with tofacitinib. Every receptor here comes from a human donor with alopecia areata.

The rearrangement links TRBV27 to TRBJ1-6, with D hard to call. The CDR3 is made up of 13 amino acids. Trimming removed 9 bases at V and 8 bases at J, with 14 bases between. Germline CDR1 reads MNHEY; CDR2 reads SMNVEV (reference sequence). This CDR3 is CASRVRGDSPLHF. In nucleotides, the CDR3 is TGTGCCAGTCGTGTACGCGGAGATTCACCCCTCCACTTT.

The rearrangement links TRBV29-1 to TRBJ2-7; the match to TRBD1 covers 9 bases. The CDR3 totals 13 residues. The J segment lost 3 bases and the V segment lost 7 bases, leaving 7 bases of the junction unmatched. Germline V gene lookup returns CDR1 SQVTM and CDR2 ANQGSEA. The CDR3 bases are TGCAGCGCCATGACAGGGGGAAACTACGAGCAGTACTTC. Translating gives CSAMTGGNYEQYF.

By sample share, this clone is medium-sized. The same CDR3 also results from other DNA sequences found in this sample. CDR3 residues: CASSQDRQNTGELFF. For the CDR3, the DNA is TGCGCCAGCAGCCAAGATCGGCAAAACACCGGGGAGCTGTTTTTT. The chain employs TRBV4-3 and TRBJ2-2; D is unclear. V dropped 0 bases and J dropped 2 bases, with 7 bases sitting between them. Germline assignment: CDR1 LGHNA and CDR2 YSLEER. There are 15 residues in the CDR3.

The chain employs TRBV9 and TRBJ1-2; D unclear. V was cut by 1 base and J by 3 bases, with 16 bases left in between. The CDR3 spans 16 residues. Germline loops: CDR1 SGDLS, CDR2 YYNGEE. This CDR3 is CASSVPESSGDYGYTF. In DNA form, the CDR3 reads TGTGCCAGCAGCGTACCGGAGTCGTCTGGGGACTATGGCTACACCTTC. The full variable domain, in which reference TRBV9 and TRBJ1-2 provide the parts outside the CDR3, is DSGVTQTPKHLITATGQRVTLRCSPRSGDLSVYWYQQSLDQGLQFLIQYYNGEERAKGNILERFSAQQFPDLHSELNLSSLELGDSALYFCASSVPESSGDYGYTFGSGTRLTVV.